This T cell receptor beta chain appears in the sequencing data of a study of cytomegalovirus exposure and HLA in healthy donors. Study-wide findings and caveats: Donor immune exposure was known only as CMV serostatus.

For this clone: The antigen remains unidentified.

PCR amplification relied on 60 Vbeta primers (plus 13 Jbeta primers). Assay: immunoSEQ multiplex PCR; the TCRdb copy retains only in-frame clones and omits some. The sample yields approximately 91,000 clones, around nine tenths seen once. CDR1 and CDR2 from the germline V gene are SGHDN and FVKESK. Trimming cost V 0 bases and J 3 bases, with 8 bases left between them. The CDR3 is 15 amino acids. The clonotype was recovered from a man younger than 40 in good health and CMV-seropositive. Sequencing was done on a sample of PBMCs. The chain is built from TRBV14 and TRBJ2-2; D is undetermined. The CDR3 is CASSQDPPYTGELFF. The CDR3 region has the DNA TGTGCCAGCAGCCAAGATCCCCCATACACCGGGGAGCTGTTTTTT.